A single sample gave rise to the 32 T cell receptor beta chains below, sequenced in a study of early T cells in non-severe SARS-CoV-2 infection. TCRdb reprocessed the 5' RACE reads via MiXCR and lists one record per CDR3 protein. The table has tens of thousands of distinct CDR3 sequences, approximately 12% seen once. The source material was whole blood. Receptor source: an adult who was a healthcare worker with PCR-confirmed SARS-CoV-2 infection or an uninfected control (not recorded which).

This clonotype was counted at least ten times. CDR3: CSAARWDRGWSAGELFF. The CDR3 DNA reads as TGCAGTGCGGCCCGATGGGACAGGGGGTGGAGTGCCGGGGAGCTGTTTTTT. The rearrangement links TRBV20-1 to TRBJ2-2, with TRBD1 identical over 11 bases. Germline lookup yields CDR1 DFQATT and CDR2 SNEGSKA (reference sequence). Trimming took 6 bases from V and 6 from J; bases not matched to a gene: 15. CDR3 length equals 17 residues.

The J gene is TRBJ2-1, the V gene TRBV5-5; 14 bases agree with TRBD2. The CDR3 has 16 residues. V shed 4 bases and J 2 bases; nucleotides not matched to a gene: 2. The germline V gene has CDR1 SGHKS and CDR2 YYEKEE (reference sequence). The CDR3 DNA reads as TGTGCCAGCAGCCCGGGACTAGCGGGGGCCTACAATGAGCAGTTCTTC. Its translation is CASSPGLAGAYNEQFF.

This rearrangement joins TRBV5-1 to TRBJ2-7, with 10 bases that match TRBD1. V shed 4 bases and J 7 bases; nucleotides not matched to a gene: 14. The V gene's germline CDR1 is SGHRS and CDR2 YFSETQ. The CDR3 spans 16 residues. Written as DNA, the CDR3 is TGCGCCAGCAGCCTAAACGCCGGGACAGGGGAGGGAGAGCAGTACTTC. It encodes CASSLNAGTGEGEQYF.

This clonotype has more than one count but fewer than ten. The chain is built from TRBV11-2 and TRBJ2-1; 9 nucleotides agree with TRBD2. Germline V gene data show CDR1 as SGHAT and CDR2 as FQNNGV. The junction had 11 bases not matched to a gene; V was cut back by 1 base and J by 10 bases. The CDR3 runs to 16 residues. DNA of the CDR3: TGTGCCAGCAGCTTAGTCCTAGCGGGGTCGTCGGCGGAGCAGTTCTTC. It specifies CASSLVLAGSSAEQFF.

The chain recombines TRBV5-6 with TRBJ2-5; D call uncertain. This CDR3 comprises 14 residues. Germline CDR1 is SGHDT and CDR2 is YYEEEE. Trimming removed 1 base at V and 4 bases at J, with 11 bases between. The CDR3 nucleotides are TGTGCCAGCAGCTTGCGAACCCGCGGAGAGACCCAGTACTTC. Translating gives CASSLRTRGETQYF.

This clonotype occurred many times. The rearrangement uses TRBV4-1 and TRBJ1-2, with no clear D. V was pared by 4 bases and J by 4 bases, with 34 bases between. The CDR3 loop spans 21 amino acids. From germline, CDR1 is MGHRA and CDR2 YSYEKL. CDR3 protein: CASSLIDILVESRGGGYGYTF. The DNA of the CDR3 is TGCGCCAGCAGCCTCATAGATATCCTCGTAGAAAGCCGCGGAGGCGGCTATGGCTACACCTTC.

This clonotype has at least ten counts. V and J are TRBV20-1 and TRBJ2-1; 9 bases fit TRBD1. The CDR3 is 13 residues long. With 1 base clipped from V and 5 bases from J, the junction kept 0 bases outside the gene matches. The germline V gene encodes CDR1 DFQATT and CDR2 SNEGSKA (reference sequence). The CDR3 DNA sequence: TGCAGTGCTAGAGGGGACAGGGACAATGAGCAGTTCTTC. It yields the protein CSARGDRDNEQFF.

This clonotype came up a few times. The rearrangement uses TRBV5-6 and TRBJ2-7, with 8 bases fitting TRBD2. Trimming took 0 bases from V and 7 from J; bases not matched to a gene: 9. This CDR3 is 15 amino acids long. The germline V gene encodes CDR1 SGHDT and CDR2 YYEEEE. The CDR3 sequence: CASSLEVAGPWEQYF. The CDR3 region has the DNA TGTGCCAGCAGCTTGGAGGTAGCGGGACCCTGGGAGCAGTACTTC.

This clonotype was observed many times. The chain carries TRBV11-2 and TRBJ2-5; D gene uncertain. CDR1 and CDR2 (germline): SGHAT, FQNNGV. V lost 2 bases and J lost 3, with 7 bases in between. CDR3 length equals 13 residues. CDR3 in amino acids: CASSLQRKETQYF. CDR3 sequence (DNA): TGTGCCAGCAGCTTACAGAGGAAAGAGACCCAGTACTTC.

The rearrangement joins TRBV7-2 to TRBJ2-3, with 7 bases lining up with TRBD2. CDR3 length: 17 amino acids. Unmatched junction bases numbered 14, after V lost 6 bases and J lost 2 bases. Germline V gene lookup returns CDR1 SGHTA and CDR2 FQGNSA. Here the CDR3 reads CASRPRLAEKYTDTQYF. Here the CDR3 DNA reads TGTGCCAGCAGACCCCGCCTAGCGGAGAAGTACACAGATACGCAGTATTTT.

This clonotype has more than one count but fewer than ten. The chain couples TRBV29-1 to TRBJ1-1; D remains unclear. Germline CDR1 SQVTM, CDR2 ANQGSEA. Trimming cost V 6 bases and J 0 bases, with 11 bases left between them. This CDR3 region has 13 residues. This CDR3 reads CSVMRTMNTEAFF. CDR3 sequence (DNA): TGCAGCGTCATGAGGACTATGAACACTGAAGCTTTCTTT. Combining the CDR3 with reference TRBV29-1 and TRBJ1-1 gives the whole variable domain SAVISQKPSRDICQRGTSLTIQCQVDSQVTMMFWYRQQPGQSLTLIATANQGSEATYESGFVIDKFPISRPNLTFSTLTVSNMSPEDSSIYLCSVMRTMNTEAFFGQGTRLTVV.

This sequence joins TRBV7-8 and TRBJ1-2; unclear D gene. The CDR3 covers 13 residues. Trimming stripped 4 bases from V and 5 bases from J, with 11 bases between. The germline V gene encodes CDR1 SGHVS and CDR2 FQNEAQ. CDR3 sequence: CASSSRDFYGYTF. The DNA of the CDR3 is TGTGCCAGCAGCTCCCGCGACTTTTATGGCTACACCTTC.

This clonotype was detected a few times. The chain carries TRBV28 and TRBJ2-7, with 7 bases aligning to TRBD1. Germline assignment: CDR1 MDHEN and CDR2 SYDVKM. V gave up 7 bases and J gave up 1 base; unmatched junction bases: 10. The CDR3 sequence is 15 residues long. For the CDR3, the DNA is TGTGCCAGCATCTCGGGTGTGGGACAGTCCTACGAGCAGTACTTC. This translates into CASISGVGQSYEQYF.

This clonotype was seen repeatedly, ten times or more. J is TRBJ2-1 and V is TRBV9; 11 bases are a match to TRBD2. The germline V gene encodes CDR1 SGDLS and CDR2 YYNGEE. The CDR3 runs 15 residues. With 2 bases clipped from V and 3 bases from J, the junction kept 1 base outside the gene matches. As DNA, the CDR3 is TGTGCCAGCAGCGTTACTAGCGGGAGCTACAATGAGCAGTTCTTC. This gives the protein CASSVTSGSYNEQFF.

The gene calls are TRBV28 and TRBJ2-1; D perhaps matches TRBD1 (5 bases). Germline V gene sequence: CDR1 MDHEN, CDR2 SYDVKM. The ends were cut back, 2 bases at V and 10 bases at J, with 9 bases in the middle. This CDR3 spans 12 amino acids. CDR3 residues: CASSLGAGEQFF. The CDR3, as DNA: TGTGCCAGCAGTTTAGGGGCAGGGGAGCAGTTCTTC.

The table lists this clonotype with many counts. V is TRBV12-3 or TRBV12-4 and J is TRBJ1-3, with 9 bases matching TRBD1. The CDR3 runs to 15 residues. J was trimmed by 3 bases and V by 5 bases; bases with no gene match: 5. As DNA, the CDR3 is TGTGCCAGCAGTCGAACAGGGGGCGGTGGAAACACCATATATTTT. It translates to CASSRTGGGGNTIYF.

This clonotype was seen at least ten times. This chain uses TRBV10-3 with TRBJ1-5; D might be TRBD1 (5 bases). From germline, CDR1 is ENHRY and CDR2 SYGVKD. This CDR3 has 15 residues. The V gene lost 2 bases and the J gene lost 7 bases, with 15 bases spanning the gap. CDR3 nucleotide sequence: TGTGCCATCAGTGAGGAGGTCAGGGAAGACCAGCCCCAGCATTTT. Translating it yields CAISEEVREDQPQHF.

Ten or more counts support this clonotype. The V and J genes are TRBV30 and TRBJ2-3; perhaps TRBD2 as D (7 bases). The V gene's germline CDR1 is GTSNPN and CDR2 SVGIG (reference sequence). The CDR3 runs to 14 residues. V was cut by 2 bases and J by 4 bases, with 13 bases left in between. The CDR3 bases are TGTGCCTGGAGTAGGGGGGGCCAGTCAGATACGCAGTATTTT. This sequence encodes CAWSRGGQSDTQYF.

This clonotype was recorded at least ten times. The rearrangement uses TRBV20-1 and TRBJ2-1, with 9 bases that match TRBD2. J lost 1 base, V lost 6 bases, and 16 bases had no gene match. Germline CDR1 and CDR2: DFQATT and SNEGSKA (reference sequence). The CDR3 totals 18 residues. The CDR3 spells CSASLGLAGKGSYNEQFF. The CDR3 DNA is TGCAGTGCCAGTCTAGGTCTAGCGGGAAAAGGGTCCTACAATGAGCAGTTCTTC.

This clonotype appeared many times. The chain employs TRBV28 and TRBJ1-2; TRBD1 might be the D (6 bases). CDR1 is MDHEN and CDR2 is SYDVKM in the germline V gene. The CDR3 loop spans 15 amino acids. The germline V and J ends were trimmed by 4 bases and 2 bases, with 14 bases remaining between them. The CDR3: CASSSPGTPNYGYTF. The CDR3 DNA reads TGTGCCAGCAGTTCCCCCGGGACACCAAACTATGGCTACACCTTC.

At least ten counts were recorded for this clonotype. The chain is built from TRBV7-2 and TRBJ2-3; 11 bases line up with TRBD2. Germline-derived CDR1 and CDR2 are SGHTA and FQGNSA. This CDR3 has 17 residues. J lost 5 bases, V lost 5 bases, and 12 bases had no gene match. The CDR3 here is CASSPNLSGRAGDTQYF. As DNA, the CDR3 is TGTGCCAGCAGCCCCAACCTTAGCGGGAGGGCGGGAGATACGCAGTATTTT. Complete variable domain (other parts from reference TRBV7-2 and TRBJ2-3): GAGVSQSPSNKVTEKGKDVELRCDPISGHTALYWYRQSLGQGLEFLIYFQGNSAPDKSGLPSDRFSAERTGGSVSTLTIQRTQQEDSAVYLCASSPNLSGRAGDTQYFGPGTRLTVL.

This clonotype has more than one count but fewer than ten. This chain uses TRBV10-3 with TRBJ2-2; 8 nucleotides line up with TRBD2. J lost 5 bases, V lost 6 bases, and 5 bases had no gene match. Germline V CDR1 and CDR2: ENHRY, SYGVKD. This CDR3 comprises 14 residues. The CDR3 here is CAIRRVAGTGELFF. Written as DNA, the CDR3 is TGTGCCATCAGACGAGTAGCGGGGACCGGGGAGCTGTTTTTT.

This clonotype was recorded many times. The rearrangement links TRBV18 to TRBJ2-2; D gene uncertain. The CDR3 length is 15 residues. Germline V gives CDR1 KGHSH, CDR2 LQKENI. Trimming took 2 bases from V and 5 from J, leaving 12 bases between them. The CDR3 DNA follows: TGTGCCAGCTCACCAGCGCCAATGTCGACCGGGGAGCTGTTTTTT. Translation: CASSPAPMSTGELFF.

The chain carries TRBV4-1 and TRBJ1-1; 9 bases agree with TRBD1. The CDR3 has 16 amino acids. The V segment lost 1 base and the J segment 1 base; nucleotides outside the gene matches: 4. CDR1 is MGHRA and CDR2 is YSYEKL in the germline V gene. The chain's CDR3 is CASSQVAGQGNTEAFF. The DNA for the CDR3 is TGCGCCAGCAGCCAAGTGGCGGGACAGGGGAACACTGAAGCTTTCTTT.

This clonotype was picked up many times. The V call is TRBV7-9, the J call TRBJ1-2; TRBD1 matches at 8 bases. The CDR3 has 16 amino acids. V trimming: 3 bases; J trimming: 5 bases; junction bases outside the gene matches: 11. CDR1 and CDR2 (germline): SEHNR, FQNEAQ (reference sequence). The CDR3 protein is CASSFASGGAHYGYTF. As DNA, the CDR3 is TGTGCCAGCAGCTTCGCCTCAGGGGGCGCGCATTATGGCTACACCTTC.

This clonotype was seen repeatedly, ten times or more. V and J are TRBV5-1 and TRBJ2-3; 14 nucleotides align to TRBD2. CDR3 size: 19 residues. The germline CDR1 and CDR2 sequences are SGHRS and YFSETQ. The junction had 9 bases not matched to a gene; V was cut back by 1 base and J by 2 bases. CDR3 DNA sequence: TGCGCCAGCAGCTTGTGGGGACTAGCGGGGGAGATCCTCACAGATACGCAGTATTTT. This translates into CASSLWGLAGEILTDTQYF.

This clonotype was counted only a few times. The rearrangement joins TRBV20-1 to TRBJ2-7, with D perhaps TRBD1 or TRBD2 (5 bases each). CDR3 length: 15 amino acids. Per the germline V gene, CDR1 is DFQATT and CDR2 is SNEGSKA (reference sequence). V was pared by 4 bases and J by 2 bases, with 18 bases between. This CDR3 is CSATQTRDPPYEQYF. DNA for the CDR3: TGCAGTGCTACCCAAACACGGGACCCACCCTACGAGCAGTACTTC.

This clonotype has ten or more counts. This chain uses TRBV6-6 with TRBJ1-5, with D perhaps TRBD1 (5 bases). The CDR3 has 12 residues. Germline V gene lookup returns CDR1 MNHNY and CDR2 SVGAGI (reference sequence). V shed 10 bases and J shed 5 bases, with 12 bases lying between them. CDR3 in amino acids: CATRGGDQPQHF. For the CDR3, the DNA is TGTGCCACCCGGGGAGGGGATCAGCCCCAGCATTTT.

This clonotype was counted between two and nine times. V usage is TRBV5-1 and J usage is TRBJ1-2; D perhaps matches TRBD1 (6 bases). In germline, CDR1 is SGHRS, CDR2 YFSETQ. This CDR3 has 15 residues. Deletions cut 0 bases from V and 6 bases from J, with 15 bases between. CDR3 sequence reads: CASSLETTGFNGYTF. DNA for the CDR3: TGCGCCAGCAGCTTGGAGACCACAGGGTTTAATGGCTACACCTTC.

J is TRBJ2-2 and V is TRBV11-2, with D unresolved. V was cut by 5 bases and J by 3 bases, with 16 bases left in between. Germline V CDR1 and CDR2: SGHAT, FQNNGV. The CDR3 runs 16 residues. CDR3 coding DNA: TGTGCCAGCAGCCCCAAGCAAGAACGGGACACCGGGGAGCTGTTTTTT. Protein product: CASSPKQERDTGELFF.

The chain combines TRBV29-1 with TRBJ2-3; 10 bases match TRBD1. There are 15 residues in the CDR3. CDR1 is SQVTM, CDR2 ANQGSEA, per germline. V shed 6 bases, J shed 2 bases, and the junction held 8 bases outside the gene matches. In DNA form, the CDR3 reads TGCAGCGTCCAAGGGGGACAGGGGCCCACAGATACGCAGTATTTT. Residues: CSVQGGQGPTDTQYF.

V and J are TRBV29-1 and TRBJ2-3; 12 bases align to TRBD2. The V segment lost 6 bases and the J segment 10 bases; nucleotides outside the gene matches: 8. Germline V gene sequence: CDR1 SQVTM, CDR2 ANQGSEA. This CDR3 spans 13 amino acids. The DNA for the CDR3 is TGCAGCGTCAGGACTAGCGGGGCGACGGCGCAGTATTTT. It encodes CSVRTSGATAQYF.